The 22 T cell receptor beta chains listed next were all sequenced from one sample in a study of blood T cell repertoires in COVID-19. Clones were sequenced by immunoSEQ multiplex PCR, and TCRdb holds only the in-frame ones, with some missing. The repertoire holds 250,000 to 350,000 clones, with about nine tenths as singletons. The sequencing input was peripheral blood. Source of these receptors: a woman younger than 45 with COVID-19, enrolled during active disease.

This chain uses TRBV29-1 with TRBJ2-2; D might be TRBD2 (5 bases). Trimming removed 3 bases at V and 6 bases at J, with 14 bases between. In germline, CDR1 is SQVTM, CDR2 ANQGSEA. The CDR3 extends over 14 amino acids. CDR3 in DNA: TGCAGCGTTGAGCCCTGGGCTAGCTCCGGGGAGCTGTTTTTT. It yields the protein CSVEPWASSGELFF.

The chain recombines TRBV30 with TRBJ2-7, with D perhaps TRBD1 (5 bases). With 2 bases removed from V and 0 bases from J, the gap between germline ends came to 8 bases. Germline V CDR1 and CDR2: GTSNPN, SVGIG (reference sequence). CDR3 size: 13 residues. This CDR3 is CAWSTGPSYEQYF. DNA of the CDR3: TGTGCCTGGAGTACAGGACCCTCCTACGAGCAGTACTTC.

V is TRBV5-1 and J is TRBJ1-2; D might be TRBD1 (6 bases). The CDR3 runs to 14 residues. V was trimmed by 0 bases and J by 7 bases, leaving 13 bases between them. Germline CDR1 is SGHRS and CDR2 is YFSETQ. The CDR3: CASSLEQVQGGYTF. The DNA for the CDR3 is TGCGCCAGCAGCTTGGAACAGGTACAGGGTGGCTACACCTTC.

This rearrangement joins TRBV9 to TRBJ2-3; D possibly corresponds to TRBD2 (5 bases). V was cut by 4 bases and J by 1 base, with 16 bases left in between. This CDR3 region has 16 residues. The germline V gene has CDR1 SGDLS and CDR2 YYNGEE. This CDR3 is CASSPRSGARTDTQYF. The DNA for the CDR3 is TGTGCCAGCAGCCCCCGCAGCGGCGCTCGCACAGATACGCAGTATTTT.

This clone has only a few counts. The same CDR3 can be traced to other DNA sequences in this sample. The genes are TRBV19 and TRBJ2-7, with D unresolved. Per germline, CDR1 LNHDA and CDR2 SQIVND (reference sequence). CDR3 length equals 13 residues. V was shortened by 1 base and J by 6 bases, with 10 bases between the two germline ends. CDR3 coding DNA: TGTGCCAGTAGTATAGGTGCCAGTGGCGAGCAGTACTTC. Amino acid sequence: CASSIGASGEQYF.

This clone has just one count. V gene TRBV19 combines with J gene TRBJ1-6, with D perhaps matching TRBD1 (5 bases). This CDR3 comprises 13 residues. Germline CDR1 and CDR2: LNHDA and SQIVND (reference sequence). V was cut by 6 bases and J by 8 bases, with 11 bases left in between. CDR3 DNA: TGTGCCAGTAGCTCGGGGGGGTATTCACCCCTCCACTTT. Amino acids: CASSSGGYSPLHF.

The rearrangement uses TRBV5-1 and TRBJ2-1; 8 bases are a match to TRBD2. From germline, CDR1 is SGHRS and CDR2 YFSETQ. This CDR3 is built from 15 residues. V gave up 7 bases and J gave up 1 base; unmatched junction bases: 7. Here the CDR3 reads CASGESGSSYNEQFF. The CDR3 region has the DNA TGCGCCAGCGGCGAAAGCGGGAGTTCCTACAATGAGCAGTTCTTC.

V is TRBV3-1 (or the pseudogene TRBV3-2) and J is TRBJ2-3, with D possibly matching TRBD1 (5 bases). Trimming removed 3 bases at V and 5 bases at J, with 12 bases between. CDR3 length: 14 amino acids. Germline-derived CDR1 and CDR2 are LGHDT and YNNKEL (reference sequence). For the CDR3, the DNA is TGTGCCAGCAGCCAGACAGTTCTGGAAGATACGCAGTATTTT. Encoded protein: CASSQTVLEDTQYF.

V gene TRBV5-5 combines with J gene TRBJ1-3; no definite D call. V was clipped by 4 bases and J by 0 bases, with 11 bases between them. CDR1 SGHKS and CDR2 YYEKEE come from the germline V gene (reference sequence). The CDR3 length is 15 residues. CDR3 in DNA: TGTGCCAGCAGCAGCCGATTAGTCTCTGGAAACACCATATATTTT. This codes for CASSSRLVSGNTIYF.

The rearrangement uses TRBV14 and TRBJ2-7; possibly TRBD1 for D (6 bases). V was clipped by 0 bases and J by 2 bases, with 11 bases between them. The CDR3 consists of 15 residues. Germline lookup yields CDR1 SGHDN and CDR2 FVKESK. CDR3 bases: TGTGCCAGCAGCCAAGAATCCTGGACAGCCTACGAGCAGTACTTC. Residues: CASSQESWTAYEQYF. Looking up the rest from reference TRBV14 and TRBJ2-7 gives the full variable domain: EAGVTQFPSHSVIEKGQTVTLRCDPISGHDNLYWYRRVMGKEIKFLLHFVKESKQDESGMPNNRFLAERTGGTYSTLKVQPAELEDSGVYFCASSQESWTAYEQYFGPGTRLTVT.

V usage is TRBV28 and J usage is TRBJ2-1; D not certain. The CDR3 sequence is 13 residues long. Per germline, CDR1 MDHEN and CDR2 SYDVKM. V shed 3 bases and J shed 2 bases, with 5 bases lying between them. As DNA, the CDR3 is TGTGCCAGCAGTTTGGGCACCTACAATGAGCAGTTCTTC. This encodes CASSLGTYNEQFF.

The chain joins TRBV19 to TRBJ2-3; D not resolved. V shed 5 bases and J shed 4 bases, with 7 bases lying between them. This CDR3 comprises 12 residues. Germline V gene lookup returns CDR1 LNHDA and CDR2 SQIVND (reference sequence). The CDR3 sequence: CASSRRSDTQYF. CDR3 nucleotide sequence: TGTGCCAGTAGTCGCCGGTCAGATACGCAGTATTTT.

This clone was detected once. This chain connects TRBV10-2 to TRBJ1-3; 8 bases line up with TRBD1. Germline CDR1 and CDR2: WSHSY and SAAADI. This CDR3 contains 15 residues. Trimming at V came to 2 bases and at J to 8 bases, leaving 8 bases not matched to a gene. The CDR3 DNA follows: TGCGCCAGCAGTGAGGCCTTGACAGGGGTACACACCATATATTTT. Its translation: CASSEALTGVHTIYF.

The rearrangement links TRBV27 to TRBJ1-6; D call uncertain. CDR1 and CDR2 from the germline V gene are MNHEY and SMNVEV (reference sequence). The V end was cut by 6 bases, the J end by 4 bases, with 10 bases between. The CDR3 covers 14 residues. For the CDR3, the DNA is TGTGCCAGCAGGACGACAAAGTATAATTCACCCCTCCACTTT. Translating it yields CASRTTKYNSPLHF.

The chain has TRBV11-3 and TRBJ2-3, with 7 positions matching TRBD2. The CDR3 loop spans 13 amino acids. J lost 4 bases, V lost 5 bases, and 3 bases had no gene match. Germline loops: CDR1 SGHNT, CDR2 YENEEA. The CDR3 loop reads CASSRTRADTQYF. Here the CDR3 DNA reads TGTGCCAGCAGCCGGACTAGAGCAGATACGCAGTATTTT.

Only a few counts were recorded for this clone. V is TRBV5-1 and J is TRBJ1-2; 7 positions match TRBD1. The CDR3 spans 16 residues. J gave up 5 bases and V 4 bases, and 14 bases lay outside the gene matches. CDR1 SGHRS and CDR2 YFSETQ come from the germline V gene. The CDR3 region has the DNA TGCGCCAGCAGCCCCGGGACAGCATCCCGGATTTATGGCTACACCTTC. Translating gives CASSPGTASRIYGYTF. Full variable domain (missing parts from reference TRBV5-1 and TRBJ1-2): KAGVTQTPRYLIKTRGQQVTLSCSPISGHRSVSWYQQTPGQGLQFLFEYFSETQRNKGNFPGRFSGRQFSNSRSEMNVSTLELGDSALYLCASSPGTASRIYGYTFGSGTRLTVV.

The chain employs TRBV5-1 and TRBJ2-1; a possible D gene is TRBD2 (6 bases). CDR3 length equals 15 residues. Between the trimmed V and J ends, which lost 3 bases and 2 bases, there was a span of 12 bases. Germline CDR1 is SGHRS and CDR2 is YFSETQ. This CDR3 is CASSSGGTTYNEQFF. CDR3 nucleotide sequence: TGCGCCAGCAGCTCAGGCGGGACGACCTACAATGAGCAGTTCTTC.

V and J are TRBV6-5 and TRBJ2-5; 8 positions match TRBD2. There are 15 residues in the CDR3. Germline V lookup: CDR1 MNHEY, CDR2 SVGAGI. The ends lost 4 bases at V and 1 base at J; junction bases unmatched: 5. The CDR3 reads CASSSSLAVQETQYF. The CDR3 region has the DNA TGTGCCAGCAGTTCCTCACTAGCGGTCCAAGAGACCCAGTACTTC.

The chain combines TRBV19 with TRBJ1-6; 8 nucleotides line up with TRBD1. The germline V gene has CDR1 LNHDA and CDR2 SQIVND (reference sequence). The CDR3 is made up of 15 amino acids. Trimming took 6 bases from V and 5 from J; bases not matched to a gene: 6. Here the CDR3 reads CASRLDRADNSPLHF. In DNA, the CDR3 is TGTGCCAGTAGATTGGACAGGGCCGATAATTCACCCCTCCACTTT.

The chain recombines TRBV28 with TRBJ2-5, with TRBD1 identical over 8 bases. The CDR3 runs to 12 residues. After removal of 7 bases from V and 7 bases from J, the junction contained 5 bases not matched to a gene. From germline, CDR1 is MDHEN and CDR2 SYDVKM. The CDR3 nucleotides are TGTGCCAGCACCCTACAGGGGGGGACCCAGTACTTC. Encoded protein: CASTLQGGTQYF.

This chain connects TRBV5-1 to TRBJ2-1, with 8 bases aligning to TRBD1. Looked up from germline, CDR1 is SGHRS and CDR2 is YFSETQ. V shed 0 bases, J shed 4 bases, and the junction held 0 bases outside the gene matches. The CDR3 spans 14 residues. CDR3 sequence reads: CASSLGQGYNEQFF. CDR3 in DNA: TGCGCCAGCAGCTTGGGACAGGGGTACAATGAGCAGTTCTTC.

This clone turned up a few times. CDR3 sequence (DNA): TGTGCCAGCAGCCTGACAGGGGGTCGTGGCTACACCTTC. Amino acid sequence: CASSLTGGRGYTF. This rearrangement joins TRBV2 to TRBJ1-2, with 9 bases aligning to TRBD1. Trimming at V came to 6 bases and at J to 7 bases, leaving 6 bases not matched to a gene. The germline V gene has CDR1 SNHLY and CDR2 FYNNEI. The CDR3 loop spans 13 amino acids. The variable domain in full, completed from reference TRBV2 and TRBJ1-2, reads EPEVTQTPSHQVTQMGQEVILRCVPISNHLYFYWYRQILGQKVEFLVSFYNNEISEKSEIFDDQFSVERPDGSNFTLKIRSTKLEDSAMYFCASSLTGGRGYTFGSGTRLTVV.